This TCR beta chain was obtained from a study of graft-versus-host responses after intestinal transplantation. Findings and limits, study-wide: Where graft-donor T cell macrochimerism was present, patients had high graft-versus-host to host-versus-graft clonal ratios in allografts.

A remark on this clone: Its antigen is not identified.

Method: immunoSEQ multiplex PCR; TCRdb's copy keeps in-frame clones and lacks some. The repertoire includes about 130,000 clones, more than 80% of them detected once, and under 0.2% sits in the top ten. The germline CDR1 and CDR2 sequences are SEHNR and FQNEAQ (reference sequence). The length of the CDR3 is 14 residues. V lost 1 base to trimming and J lost 8 bases, with 11 bases between them. J is TRBJ1-4 and V is TRBV7-9; possibly TRBD1 for D (6 bases). The sequence derives from a human donor who received an intestinal transplant. Sequenced here: unstimulated CD4+ T cells sorted from spleen or lymph node cells, sampled before intestinal transplant. CDR3 bases: TGTGCCAGCAGCTTAGGGGGGCTTAAGGAAAAACTGTTTTTT. Protein product: CASSLGGLKEKLFF.